This T cell receptor beta chain stems from a study of blood T cell repertoires in COVID-19. Whole-study context: From T cells, B-cell-depleted T cells, or PBMCs came the material, which was cDNA or gDNA.

Individuals aged about 18 to 89 years were recruited from roughly 22 US areas. Cohort allocation depended upon clinical history that participants reported. Under the authors' procedure: Amplifying reference gene primers gave estimates of nucleated cell counts. The data were produced by immunoSEQ multiplex PCR, yet TCRdb's version contains in-frame clones alone and is incomplete. The V and J calls and clone size come from that table; D and trimming were worked out from the DNA. The sample contains 250,000 to 350,000 clones, 88% of which appear only once. Germline V CDR1 and CDR2: LGHNA, YNFKEQ. After removal of 3 bases from V and 1 base from J, the junction contained 9 bases not matched to a gene. CDR3 length equals 17 residues.

This chain links TRBV4-2 with TRBJ2-7; 10 positions match TRBD2. The sample was PBMCs or T cells enriched from blood (not recorded which). The clonotype originates from a woman between 50 and 59 years old who had recovered from COVID-19. CDR3 region: CASSQSSGTSVSYEQYF. CDR3 bases: TGTGCCAGCAGCCAGTCCTCCGGGACTAGCGTTTCCTACGAGCAGTACTTC.